This is a list of T cell receptor beta chains from one sample in a study of cytomegalovirus exposure and HLA in healthy donors. Clones were sequenced by immunoSEQ multiplex PCR, and TCRdb holds only the in-frame ones, with some missing. The table shows around 260,000 clones, with around 91% occurring only once. Sequencing was done on a sample of PBMCs. These receptors originate from a woman between 25 and 40 years old in good health and CMV-seronegative. Both conserved end residues are part of each CDR3. A D gene is named only where the DNA matches it firmly. Some rows mark clone size as missing; the rest say once, few, many or name a class of expanded clone.

size	D	V	J	CDR3	DNA
-	TRBD1	TRBV29-1	TRBJ1-1	CSVPGTVNTEAFF	TGCAGCGTGCCGGGGACAGTAAACACTGAAGCTTTCTTT
-	-	TRBV9	TRBJ1-5	CASSVGKSGNQPQHF	TGTGCCAGCAGCGTAGGCAAGAGTGGCAATCAGCCCCAGCATTTT
-	-	TRBV5-1	TRBJ2-1	CASSLGQGYYNEQFF	TGCGCCAGCAGCTTAGGGCAGGGATATTATAATGAGCAGTTCTTC
few	TRBD2	TRBV7-3	TRBJ2-5	CASSLGLGETQYF	TGTGCCAGCAGCTTAGGACTAGGAGAGACCCAGTACTTC
-	TRBD2	TRBV19	TRBJ2-7	CASSTLGLAGYEQYF	TGTGCCAGTAGTACGCTGGGACTAGCTGGGTACGAGCAGTACTTC
-	TRBD1	TRBV7-9	TRBJ2-7	CASSFDRGYEQYF	TGTGCCAGCAGCTTTGACAGGGGGTACGAGCAGTACTTC
-	-	TRBV7-9	TRBJ2-6	CASSHQGPGFWANVLTF	TGTGCCAGCAGCCATCAGGGGCCGGGTTTTTGGGCCAACGTCCTGACTTTC
-	-	TRBV19	TRBJ1-5	CASSIPRGGGQPQHF	TGTGCCAGTAGTATTCCTCGGGGGGGCGGTCAGCCCCAGCATTTT
-	-	TRBV5-1	TRBJ2-7	CASFTGPGSHEQYF	TGCGCCAGCTTTACCGGTCCGGGTTCCCACGAGCAGTACTTC
-	-	TRBV6-5	TRBJ1-5	CASSYGGRDGQPQHF	TGTGCCAGCAGTTACGGGGGCAGGGATGGTCAGCCCCAGCATTTT
once	TRBD1	TRBV11-2	TRBJ2-7	CASSSTGDRGAYEQYF	TGTGCCAGCAGCTCAACTGGGGACAGGGGGGCCTACGAGCAGTACTTC
-	-	TRBV19	TRBJ2-2	CASSIGTGELFF	TGTGCCAGTAGTATTGGCACCGGGGAGCTGTTTTTT
-	-	TRBV7-9	TRBJ2-7	CASSPPWDRSYEQYF	TGTGCCAGCAGCCCCCCCTGGGACCGATCCTACGAGCAGTACTTC
-	-	TRBV29-1	TRBJ2-2	CSVSGGANTGELFF	TGCAGCGTTTCAGGGGGGGCGAACACCGGGGAGCTGTTTTTT
-	-	TRBV19	TRBJ2-3	CASSAGIADTQYF	TGTGCCAGTAGTGCTGGAATAGCAGATACGCAGTATTTT
-	TRBD2	TRBV27	TRBJ2-1	CASSQLAGGPNEQFF	TGTGCCAGCAGCCAACTAGCGGGAGGGCCGAATGAGCAGTTCTTC
once	TRBD1	TRBV5-4	TRBJ1-1	CASSPGTGAGVNTEAFF	TGTGCCAGCAGCCCCGGGACAGGGGCGGGGGTGAACACTGAAGCTTTCTTT
-	-	TRBV28	TRBJ2-7	CASSLRRGGPYEQYF	TGTGCCAGCAGTCTACGGAGAGGAGGTCCTTACGAGCAGTACTTC
-	-	TRBV6-1	TRBJ1-1	CASSGLEGMEAFF	TGTGCCAGCAGTGGACTCGAGGGTATGGAAGCTTTCTTT
-	TRBD2	TRBV9	TRBJ2-1	CASSASSGRWDEQFF	TGTGCCAGCAGCGCCTCTAGCGGGAGATGGGATGAGCAGTTCTTC
-	-	TRBV7-6	TRBJ2-2	CASSLIEEGGELFF	TGTGCCAGCAGCTTAATTGAGGAGGGCGGGGAGCTGTTTTTT
-	TRBD2	TRBV29-1	TRBJ2-7	CSVYGTSQTSYEQYF	TGCAGCGTTTACGGGACTAGCCAGACCTCCTACGAGCAGTACTTC
once	TRBD2	TRBV11-3	TRBJ2-2	CASSVRLAVNTGELFF	TGTGCCAGCAGCGTCAGACTAGCGGTGAACACCGGGGAGCTGTTTTTT
-	-	TRBV4-1	TRBJ1-1	CASSVRGGNTEAFF	TGCGCCAGCAGCGTCCGGGGCGGCAACACTGAAGCTTTCTTT
-	-	TRBV7-2	TRBJ2-7	CASSSPSQILYEQYF	TGTGCCAGCAGCTCCCCGAGCCAGATTCTCTACGAGCAGTACTTC
-	-	TRBV28	TRBJ1-1	CASSWGWGPGGRNTEAFF	TGTGCCAGCAGTTGGGGCTGGGGGCCGGGTGGACGGAACACTGAAGCTTTCTTT
-	-	TRBV6-5	TRBJ2-2	CASSSTDGRGPGELFF	TGTGCCAGCAGTTCGACTGACGGACGAGGTCCCGGGGAGCTGTTTTTT
few	TRBD2	TRBV7-3	TRBJ2-2	CASSLNIAGGPDTGELFF	TGTGCCAGCAGCTTAAATATAGCGGGAGGGCCTGACACCGGGGAGCTGTTTTTT
-	TRBD2	TRBV28	TRBJ2-7	CASSVGTSGEYEQYF	TGTGCCAGCAGTGTGGGGACTAGCGGGGAGTACGAGCAGTACTTC
-	-	TRBV5-5	TRBJ1-5	CASSLGVSNQPQHF	TGTGCCAGCAGCCTGGGAGTTAGCAATCAGCCCCAGCATTTT
-	TRBD2	TRBV9	TRBJ2-7	CASSVGGTSGRISYEQYF	TGTGCCAGCAGCGTAGGAGGGACTAGCGGGAGAATATCCTACGAGCAGTACTTC
once	TRBD2	TRBV7-9	TRBJ2-1	CASSQIGTGGTYNEQFF	TGTGCCAGCAGCCAAATTGGGACGGGAGGAACGTACAATGAGCAGTTCTTC
-	-	TRBV27	TRBJ2-3	CASSARLTSTDTQYF	TGTGCCAGCAGTGCCAGACTAACTAGCACAGATACGCAGTATTTT
-	-	TRBV9	TRBJ2-4	CASSVPPGPQYF	TGTGCCAGCAGCGTTCCCCCAGGGCCCCAGTACTTC
few	-	TRBV27	TRBJ2-7	CASSDRQEGSDEQYF	TGTGCCAGCAGTGATCGTCAGGAGGGGAGCGACGAGCAGTACTTC
-	-	TRBV4-1	TRBJ1-2	CASSLGVDYGYTF	TGCGCCAGCAGCCTAGGGGTTGACTATGGCTACACCTTC
-	TRBD1	TRBV27	TRBJ2-7	CASSSLMTGGSYEQYF	TGTGCCAGCAGTTCCCTTATGACAGGGGGAAGCTACGAGCAGTACTTC
-	-	TRBV28	TRBJ2-7	CASSLQGIGYEQYF	TGTGCCAGCAGTCTACAGGGAATCGGGTACGAGCAGTACTTC
-	-	TRBV4-1	TRBJ2-2	CASSQVIQGTGELFF	TGCGCCAGCAGCCAAGTGATCCAGGGGACCGGGGAGCTGTTTTTT
-	-	TRBV7-6	TRBJ2-1	CASSLGFGGSNEQFF	TGTGCCAGCAGCTTAGGATTTGGCGGATCCAATGAGCAGTTCTTC
-	-	TRBV4-3	TRBJ2-7	CASSQELALRSYEQYF	TGCGCCAGCAGCCAAGAGCTCGCCCTGCGGTCCTACGAGCAGTACTTC
-	-	TRBV5-6	TRBJ1-1	CASSSIYGTEAFF	TGTGCCAGCAGCTCAATCTATGGTACTGAAGCTTTCTTT
few	TRBD2	TRBV5-4	TRBJ2-3	CASSLGAGVTDTQYF	TGTGCCAGCAGCTTGGGGGCGGGAGTGACAGATACGCAGTATTTT
-	-	TRBV29-1	TRBJ2-1	CSGGPAGEQFF	TGCAGCGGGGGACCGGCGGGTGAGCAGTTCTTC
-	-	TRBV7-3	TRBJ2-5	CASSLGPLETQYF	TGTGCCAGCAGCCTGGGGCCGTTAGAGACCCAGTACTTC
-	TRBD1	TRBV4-3	TRBJ2-7	CASSQDRTGGYEQYF	TGCGCCAGCAGCCAAGATAGGACAGGGGGCTACGAGCAGTACTTC
-	TRBD2	TRBV25-1	TRBJ2-1	CASSGLAGVNEQFF	TGTGCCAGCAGTGGACTAGCGGGAGTCAATGAGCAGTTCTTC
once	-	TRBV7-2	TRBJ2-3	CASSLFTQIPTDTQYF	TGTGCCAGCAGCTTATTCACCCAAATACCCACAGATACGCAGTATTTT
-	-	TRBV28	TRBJ2-7	CASSPPEGEQYF	TGTGCCAGCAGTCCACCCGAGGGGGAGCAGTACTTC